Listed below are T cell receptor beta chains from one sample, sequenced in a study of cytomegalovirus exposure and HLA in healthy donors. The method was immunoSEQ multiplex PCR; TCRdb's version includes in-frame clones alone and lacks a portion of them. This table holds approximately 100,000 clones, more than 80% found once. The material sequenced was PBMCs. These receptors came from a man younger than 45 in good health and CMV-seronegative. Each CDR3 is given with its conserved first and last residue. Each record gives: V gene, D gene, J gene, clone size, CDR3 DNA, CDR3 protein. The D gene is left open where the match is weak. Rows may omit the clone size; those that give it use once, few, many or a size class.

>TRBV11-2|TRBD1|TRBJ2-2|NA
TGTGCCAGCAGCCCGATTCAGGGGGCCCGCACCGGGGAGCTGTTTTTT
CASSPIQGARTGELFF
>TRBV28|TRBD2|TRBJ2-5|NA
TGTGCCAGCAGTCCTAGCGGGAGGATGTGGGAGACCCAGTACTTC
CASSPSGRMWETQYF
>TRBV5-6|TRBD1|TRBJ2-1|NA
TGTGCCAGCAGTAGGGGACAGGGCTGGATAAGGGAGCAGTTCTTC
CASSRGQGWIREQFF
>TRBV7-7|NA|TRBJ2-1|NA
TGTGCCAGCAGCTTAGGGTCTGGCGGGCTCTACAATGAGCAGTTCTTC
CASSLGSGGLYNEQFF
>TRBV28|NA|TRBJ1-2|NA
TGTGCCAGCAGTCAGGGTGGATATGGCTACACCTTC
CASSQGGYGYTF
>TRBV7-2|NA|TRBJ2-1|NA
TGTGCCAGCAGCTTAGTAACTGCACGCAATGAGCAGTTCTTC
CASSLVTARNEQFF
>TRBV30|TRBD1|TRBJ2-7|NA
TGTGCCTGGAGTGTACGGTTCAGGGGGCCCTTTCGCTACGAGCAGTACTTC
CAWSVRFRGPFRYEQYF
>TRBV7-9|NA|TRBJ1-2|few
TGTGCCAGCAGCTTACAGGAAGGCTACACCTTC
CASSLQEGYTF
>TRBV19|TRBD1|TRBJ1-1|NA
TGTGCCAGTAGTAGGACAGGGGTTGGCACTGAAGCTTTCTTT
CASSRTGVGTEAFF
>TRBV7-9|NA|TRBJ2-5|once
TGTGCCAGCAGCTTATCAGGGGAAGGAGTTGAGACCCAGTACTTC
CASSLSGEGVETQYF
>TRBV19|TRBD1|TRBJ2-5|NA
TGTGCCAGTAGTATGGACAGGGACCAAGAGACCCAGTACTTC
CASSMDRDQETQYF
>TRBV6-4|NA|TRBJ2-6|NA
TGTGCCAGCAGTGACGGGGCGGAATCTGGGGCCAACGTCCTGACTTTC
CASSDGAESGANVLTF
>TRBV5-1|TRBD1|TRBJ2-3|NA
TGCGCCAGCAGTTCCTACAGGGGGGCAGCAGATACGCAGTATTTT
CASSSYRGAADTQYF
>TRBV27|TRBD1|TRBJ2-7|NA
TGTGCCAGCAGTCCCCCGGCAGGGGGCCCCTCCTACGAGCAGTACTTC
CASSPPAGGPSYEQYF
>TRBV6-5|TRBD1|TRBJ2-7|NA
TGTGCCAGCAGCCCGGGACAGGGGGTTTACGAGCAGTACTTC
CASSPGQGVYEQYF
>TRBV5-8|NA|TRBJ1-3|NA
TGTGCCAGCAGCTTGGGGGTTCTACAGGGACACAGCTCTGGAAACACCATATATTTT
CASSLGVLQGHSSGNTIYF
>TRBV11-2|TRBD1|TRBJ2-7|NA
TGTGCCAGCAGCCCCGGGACAGGGGTTCGCGAGCAGTACTTC
CASSPGTGVREQYF
>TRBV6-5|TRBD1|TRBJ2-7|NA
TGTGCCAGCACCCTGACAGGGTGGGATGGGGAGCAGTACTTC
CASTLTGWDGEQYF
>TRBV7-2|TRBD1|TRBJ1-2|NA
TGTGCCAGCAGCTTAGCCCCACAGACAGGGGGCGCCTATGGCTACACCTTC
CASSLAPQTGGAYGYTF
>TRBV19|TRBD1|TRBJ1-2|NA
TGTGCCAGTAGTACAACAGGGGACTATGGCTACACCTTC
CASSTTGDYGYTF
>TRBV5-1|TRBD2|TRBJ2-5|NA
TGCGCCAGCAGCTTGTTAACTAGCGGGGAGACCCAGTACTTC
CASSLLTSGETQYF
>TRBV6-5|TRBD1|TRBJ1-2|NA
TGTGCCAGCCACAGGGGACGGGTCAACTATGGCTACACCTTC
CASHRGRVNYGYTF
>TRBV13|TRBD2|TRBJ2-2|NA
TGTGCCAGCAGCTTAGGAGGGTCGACTAGCGCGAACACCGGGGAGCTGTTTTTT
CASSLGGSTSANTGELFF
>TRBV28|NA|TRBJ2-1|NA
TGTGCCAGCAGTACACTAAACAATGAGCAGTTCTTC
CASSTLNNEQFF
>TRBV7-3|NA|TRBJ2-2|NA
TGTGCCAGCAGCTTCCGTCCGGTGAACACCGGGGAGCTGTTTTTT
CASSFRPVNTGELFF
>TRBV5-1|NA|TRBJ2-1|NA
TGCGCCAGCAGCTTTGGTGTAGAAAACAATGAGCAGTTCTTC
CASSFGVENNEQFF
>TRBV7-9|NA|TRBJ1-3|NA
TGTGCCAGCAGCTTTAACGCAGGTTCCTCTGGAAACACCATATATTTT
CASSFNAGSSGNTIYF
>TRBV9|NA|TRBJ2-5|NA
TGTGCCAGCAGCGTACCTACTCAGGGTGTAATTGAGGAGACCCAGTACTTC
CASSVPTQGVIEETQYF
>TRBV5-1|NA|TRBJ1-4|few
TGCGCCAGCAGCCTTCGGGTGGCTAATGAAAAACTGTTTTTT
CASSLRVANEKLFF
>TRBV28|NA|TRBJ2-7|NA
TGTGCCAGCAGCCTCCTCCCGACACCTCGAACCTTC
CASSLLPTPRTF
>TRBV9|TRBD2|TRBJ2-2|NA
TGTGCCAGCAGCGTAGGGGGACTAGCGGGGGGAAAAGGTGTCGGGGAGCTGTTTTTT
CASSVGGLAGGKGVGELFF
>TRBV6-5|NA|TRBJ2-3|NA
TGTGCCAGCAGTTATACAGGATACGATACGCAGTATTTT
CASSYTGYDTQYF
>TRBV5-1|TRBD2|TRBJ2-7|NA
TGCGCCAGCAGCTTAGGGACTAGCGAATCCTACGAGCAGTACTTC
CASSLGTSESYEQYF
>TRBV10-2|TRBD1|TRBJ2-2|NA
TGCGCCAGCAGACAAGACAGGGGGCTCGGTTCTACCGGGGAGCTGTTTTTT
CASRQDRGLGSTGELFF
>TRBV2|TRBD1|TRBJ2-7|NA
TGTGCCAGCAGTGCATCGCGGACAGGGTTGGGCGAGCAGTGCTTC
CASSASRTGLGEQCF
>TRBV21-1|NA|TRBJ2-3|NA
TGTGCCAGCAGCATCGACTCCACAGATACGCAGTATTTT
CASSIDSTDTQYF
>TRBV2|NA|TRBJ1-5|NA
TGTGCCAGCACTTTGGACACTAATAGCAATCAGCCCCAGCATTTT
CASTLDTNSNQPQHF
>TRBV9|NA|TRBJ2-2|NA
TGTGCCAGCAGCGTAGCAGGGGTCGGCACCGGGGAGCTGTTTTTT
CASSVAGVGTGELFF
>TRBV9|TRBD1|TRBJ1-1|NA
TGTGCCAGCAGCGTGACAGGGATGAACACTGAAGCTTTCTTT
CASSVTGMNTEAFF
>TRBV20-1|NA|TRBJ2-3|NA
TGCAGTGCTCCGCGGGCAGATACGCAGTATTTT
CSAPRADTQYF
>TRBV7-2|NA|TRBJ2-1|NA
TGTGCCGGCGGGGCGGGCTACAATGAGCAGTTCTTC
CAGGAGYNEQFF
>TRBV2|TRBD2|TRBJ2-4|NA
TGTGCCAGCAGAGCGCGGTCGAGCGGGGGAAACATTCAGTACTTC
CASRARSSGGNIQYF
>TRBV6-1|NA|TRBJ1-3|NA
TGTGCCAGCAGTGAAGTTCCGGGGGGTGTCTCTGGAAACACCATATATTTT
CASSEVPGGVSGNTIYF
>TRBV4-1|TRBD1|TRBJ1-3|NA
TGCGCCAGCAGCCAAGAGCCGCCGGACAGGGGAAACACCATATATTTT
CASSQEPPDRGNTIYF
>TRBV13|TRBD2|TRBJ2-3|NA
TGTGCCAGCAGCTTTCCCGCGGGGGGGGATACGCAGTATTTT
CASSFPAGGDTQYF
>TRBV7-2|NA|TRBJ1-5|NA
TGTGCCAGCAGCTTAGCGGGGGGGGGTGTAAGTCAGCCCCAGCATTTT
CASSLAGGGVSQPQHF
>TRBV19|TRBD2|TRBJ2-2|few
TGTGCCAGTAGTATTGGGGCTAGCGGGAGTTCCGGGGAGCTGTTTTTT
CASSIGASGSSGELFF
>TRBV7-2|TRBD2|TRBJ2-7|NA
TGTGCCAGCAGCTTATTGGTTAGCGGGAGCATGGACTACGAGCAGTACTTC
CASSLLVSGSMDYEQYF
>TRBV6-6|NA|TRBJ1-5|few
TGTGCCAGCAGGTCATCTCAGCCCCAGCATTTT
CASRSSQPQHF
>TRBV4-1|NA|TRBJ2-2|NA
TGCGCCAGCAGCCGGGGGACGGAGGGTACCGGGGAGCTGTTTTTT
CASSRGTEGTGELFF
>TRBV5-1|TRBD1|TRBJ1-4|NA
TGCGCCAGCAGCTTGGAAGGGGGCGTGTTGGCTGAAAAACTGTTTTTT
CASSLEGGVLAEKLFF